One and the same sample provided the 14 T cell receptor beta chains below, sequenced in a study of regulatory T cells in long-lasting Graves disease. Described time point: persistent/refractory GD, antithyroid drugs over 5 years with positive TRAb. Scientists built the TCR library using RNA that was extracted from PBMCs. iRepertoire HTBI primers and Arm-PCR of CDR3 regions built TCR beta libraries. One entry per CDR3 protein results from TCRdb running MiXCR on the multiplex PCR reads. The sample includes 300,000 to 500,000 distinct CDR3 sequences, more than 20% of them seen just once. The material sequenced was peripheral blood mononuclear cells (PBMCs), taken when the disease was refractory, from a patient treated with antithyroid drugs. All receptors come from a female donor with Graves disease.

This clonotype was detected many times. The rearrangement uses TRBV12-3 or TRBV12-4 and TRBJ1-5, with 8 bases lining up with TRBD1. The CDR3 contains 16 residues. The ends lost 1 base at V and 4 bases at J; junction bases unmatched: 6. This CDR3 is CASSLGQGMLNQPQHF. CDR3 bases: TGTGCCAGCAGTTTAGGACAGGGGATGTTAAATCAGCCCCAGCATTTT.

The J gene is TRBJ2-1, the V gene TRBV29-1, with D possibly being TRBD1 or TRBD2 (6 bases each). Germline lookup yields CDR1 SQVTM and CDR2 ANQGSEA. This CDR3 is 15 amino acids long. The V end lost 1 base, the J end lost 6 bases, and 16 bases lay between the germline ends. CDR3 protein: CSVEVGRGRSNEQFF. For the CDR3, the DNA is TGCAGCGTTGAAGTGGGCCGGGGGCGTAGCAATGAGCAGTTCTTC.

This clonotype has ten or more counts. V usage is TRBV7-8 and J usage is TRBJ2-7; TRBD2 matches 8 bases. Germline loops: CDR1 SGHVS, CDR2 FQNEAQ. J lost 4 bases, V lost 0 bases, and 2 bases had no gene match. This CDR3 contains 14 residues. The CDR3 sequence: CASSLAGLAYEQYF. The DNA for the CDR3 is TGTGCCAGCAGCTTAGCTGGACTAGCATACGAGCAGTACTTC.

V and J are TRBV18 and TRBJ1-4; possibly TRBD1 for D (6 bases). The CDR3 is made up of 15 amino acids. V was pared by 3 bases and J by 7 bases, with 15 bases between. The V gene's germline CDR1 is KGHSH and CDR2 LQKENI. In nucleotides, the CDR3 is TGTGCCAGCTCACCCGAGGGGGGCTTCATTGAAAAACTGTTTTTT. This gives the protein CASSPEGGFIEKLFF.

This clonotype was counted a few times. The V gene is TRBV7-2, the J gene TRBJ2-7; TRBD2 agrees at 11 bases. Trimming removed 5 bases from V and 6 bases from J; junction bases left unmatched: 9. The germline gives CDR1 SGHTA, CDR2 FQGNSA. The CDR3 consists of 15 residues. This CDR3 reads CASSPQLAGAVEQYF. CDR3 in DNA: TGTGCCAGCAGCCCTCAACTAGCGGGAGCGGTCGAGCAGTACTTC.

This clonotype showed up just a few times. The chain has TRBV24-1 and TRBJ2-2; 7 positions agree with TRBD2. The CDR3 sequence is 16 residues long. The trim removed 4 bases at V and 6 bases at J, leaving 10 bases unmatched. Germline V gene data show CDR1 as KGHDR and CDR2 as SFDVKD. Written as DNA, the CDR3 is TGTGCCACCAGTGACGCGGGACTCAGCGGGGCCGGGGAGCTGTTTTTT. Protein product: CATSDAGLSGAGELFF.

About this clonotype itself: A read error may explain this, as a much larger clone is one base away. This chain links TRBV6-1 with TRBJ1-5, with 8 positions matching TRBD1. Germline V CDR1 and CDR2: MNHNS, SASEGT. The CDR3 contains 13 residues. The CDR3 DNA reads as TGTGTCAGCAGTCCGGACAGGGTGCTGCCCCAGCATTTT. It codes for CVSSPDRVLPQHF.

The V gene is TRBV10-2, the J gene TRBJ1-1, with D possibly TRBD1 on 5 matching bases. Germline CDR1 and CDR2: WSHSY and SAAADI. The CDR3 contains 12 residues. V was trimmed by 7 bases and J by 5 bases, leaving 11 bases between them. The CDR3 reads CASTVGGTEAFF. CDR3 DNA: TGCGCCAGCACCGTGGGGGGGACTGAAGCTTTCTTT.

The chain couples TRBV7-4 to TRBJ2-5, with 11 bases identical to TRBD2. Germline CDR1 SGHVT, CDR2 SQSDAQ. After removal of 6 bases from V and 7 bases from J, the junction contained 7 bases not matched to a gene. The length of the CDR3 is 14 residues. CDR3 coding DNA: TGTGCCAGCAGTTCGCGCGGGACTAGCGGGACCCAGTACTTC. Translation gives CASSSRGTSGTQYF.

This clonotype has a handful of counts. The chain employs TRBV7-9 and TRBJ2-7; D remains ambiguous. CDR1 and CDR2 (germline): SEHNR, FQNEAQ (reference sequence). Trimming removed 0 bases from V and 5 bases from J, with 8 bases in between. The CDR3 contains 13 residues. The CDR3 region has the DNA TGTGCCAGCAGCTTAGCTTGGGGAAACGAGCAGTACTTC. Protein product: CASSLAWGNEQYF. Full variable domain (rest looked up from reference TRBV7-9 and TRBJ2-7): DTGVSQNPRHKITKRGQNVTFRCDPISEHNRLYWYRQTLGQGPEFLTYFQNEAQLEKSRLLSDRFSAERPKGSFSTLEIQRTEQGDSAMYLCASSLAWGNEQYFGPGTRLTVT.

This clonotype has ten or more counts. This rearrangement joins TRBV12-3 or TRBV12-4 to TRBJ2-2; D not resolved. The CDR3 is made up of 13 amino acids. Trimming removed 2 bases from V and 5 bases from J, with 6 bases in between. As DNA, the CDR3 is TGTGCCAGCAGTTTATTGGGAACCGGGGAGCTGTTTTTT. This sequence encodes CASSLLGTGELFF.

The table lists this clonotype with many counts. The CDR3 sequence is CASSTSGLAAWGETQYF. CDR3 bases: TGTGCCAGCAGCACTTCGGGACTAGCGGCCTGGGGAGAGACCCAGTACTTC. The chain links TRBV7-2 to TRBJ2-5; TRBD2 agrees at 11 bases. The germline gives CDR1 SGHTA, CDR2 FQGNSA. Trimming took 5 bases from V and 4 from J; bases not matched to a gene: 12. This CDR3 comprises 17 residues.

Concerning this clonotype: This may arise from a read error, as a much more abundant clone is one base away. V gene TRBV12-3 or TRBV12-4 combines with J gene TRBJ2-2, with D perhaps matching TRBD2 (5 bases). The CDR3 is 14 amino acids. Trimming stripped 1 base from V and 6 bases from J, with 9 bases between. CDR3 nucleotides: TGTGCCAGCAGTTTAGTTAGCGCCTCCGGGGAGCTGTTTTTT. Encoded protein: CASSLVSASGELFF.

Ten or more counts support this clonotype. V usage is TRBV6-5 and J usage is TRBJ1-2; D remains unclear. Germline CDR1 and CDR2: MNHEY and SVGAGI. The V and J ends lost 0 bases and 8 bases respectively, with 16 bases between them. The CDR3 has 15 amino acids. DNA for the CDR3: TGTGCCAGCAGTTACTCATCGGAAGGTCTTGGCGGCTACACCTTC. Translating gives CASSYSSEGLGGYTF.